Following are 25 T cell receptor beta chains from one sample sequenced in a study of T cells after yellow fever vaccination. MiXCR was run by TCRdb on the 5' RACE reads, yielding one entry per CDR3 protein. The data hold 100,000 to 150,000 distinct CDR3 sequences, with about 7% observed a single time. Sample: CD4+ T cells sorted from PBMCs, taken more than 8 days after the first yellow fever vaccination. Source of these receptors: a young man who received the YFV17D yellow fever vaccine.

This clonotype was picked up many times. This sequence joins TRBV20-1 and TRBJ1-1; D possibly corresponds to TRBD1 (5 bases). Between the trimmed V and J ends, which lost 0 bases and 3 bases, there was a span of 8 bases. Germline CDR1 is DFQATT and CDR2 is SNEGSKA (reference sequence). This CDR3 is built from 13 residues. The CDR3 coding sequence is TGCAGTGCTAGAGATTTGGGGGACACTGAAGCTTTCTTT. Protein: CSARDLGDTEAFF.

This clonotype came up many times. The V gene is TRBV28, the J gene TRBJ1-5; D unresolved. The CDR3 runs to 16 residues. With 5 bases removed from V and 3 bases from J, the gap between germline ends came to 17 bases. CDR1 and CDR2 from the germline V gene are MDHEN and SYDVKM. The CDR3 coding sequence is TGTGCCAGCAGTCCCTCCCCCCCAGGAGTCAATCAGCCCCAGCATTTT. Translated, it gives CASSPSPPGVNQPQHF.

The chain joins TRBV5-4 to TRBJ2-7; 11 bases are shared with TRBD2. Germline V gene data show CDR1 as SGHNT and CDR2 as YYREEE (reference sequence). The CDR3 totals 13 residues. Germline trimming cut 1 base from V and 7 bases from J; bases unmatched to any gene: 1. This CDR3 reads CASSLPSGGEQYF. The DNA for the CDR3 is TGTGCCAGCAGCTTGCCTAGCGGGGGGGAGCAGTACTTC. Drawing the rest from reference TRBV5-4 and TRBJ2-7, the complete variable domain is ETGVTQSPTHLIKTRGQQVTLRCSSQSGHNTVSWYQQALGQGPQFIFQYYREEENGRGNFPPRFSGLQFPNYSSELNVNALELDDSALYLCASSLPSGGEQYFGPGTRLTVT.

This rearrangement joins TRBV20-1 to TRBJ1-1; no clear D gene. Trimming left V 5 bases short and J 2 bases short, with 9 bases between. Germline CDR1 reads DFQATT; CDR2 reads SNEGSKA (reference sequence). CDR3 length equals 12 residues. For the CDR3, the DNA is TGCAGTGCTTTTGTACAAAACACTGAAGCTTTCTTT. It translates to CSAFVQNTEAFF.

There are a few counts of this clonotype. The chain joins TRBV5-4 to TRBJ2-7; 10 nucleotides line up with TRBD2. CDR3 length: 15 residues. The junction had 5 bases not matched to a gene; V was cut back by 1 base and J by 4 bases. CDR1 is SGHNT and CDR2 is YYREEE in the germline V gene (reference sequence). The CDR3 region is CASSLSASGGYEQYF. DNA for the CDR3: TGTGCCAGCAGCTTGTCGGCTAGCGGGGGATACGAGCAGTACTTC. Looking up the rest from reference TRBV5-4 and TRBJ2-7 gives the full variable domain: ETGVTQSPTHLIKTRGQQVTLRCSSQSGHNTVSWYQQALGQGPQFIFQYYREEENGRGNFPPRFSGLQFPNYSSELNVNALELDDSALYLCASSLSASGGYEQYFGPGTRLTVT.

The table lists this clonotype with a few counts. The chain is built from TRBV10-3 and TRBJ2-2; D is unresolved. V was trimmed by 0 bases and J by 2 bases, leaving 4 bases between them. The V gene's germline CDR1 is ENHRY and CDR2 SYGVKD. The CDR3 has 14 amino acids. Here the CDR3 reads CAISESGNTGELFF. Written as DNA, the CDR3 is TGTGCCATCAGTGAGTCAGGCAACACCGGGGAGCTGTTTTTT.

This clonotype occurred a few times. The chain is built from TRBV6-5 and TRBJ2-1; D possibly corresponds to TRBD2 (5 bases). CDR3 length: 14 residues. The germline V gene encodes CDR1 MNHEY and CDR2 SVGAGI. V gave up 6 bases and J gave up 8 bases, with 17 bases separating them. This CDR3 reads CASSPTRGKDEQFF. The CDR3 DNA is TGTGCCAGCAGCCCTACTAGAGGCAAGGATGAGCAGTTCTTC.

Ten or more counts support this clonotype. The chain links TRBV10-3 to TRBJ1-2; the D is unclear. Per germline, CDR1 ENHRY and CDR2 SYGVKD. The CDR3 has 16 residues. Trimming left V 4 bases short and J 0 bases short, with 15 bases between. The CDR3 DNA is TGTGCCATCAGTGCTGGGATCCCAGGAGCTAACTATGGCTACACCTTC. Translated: CAISAGIPGANYGYTF.

There are a few counts of this clonotype. The rearrangement uses TRBV5-4 and TRBJ2-7; D may match TRBD1 or TRBD2 (5 bases each). CDR1 is SGHNT and CDR2 is YYREEE in the germline V gene (reference sequence). V was cut by 1 base and J by 2 bases, with 13 bases left in between. This CDR3 is built from 15 residues. The DNA of the CDR3 is TGTGCCAGCAGCTTGATAGCAGGGACGACCTACGAGCAGTACTTC. Protein product: CASSLIAGTTYEQYF.

This clonotype was seen a few times. The rearrangement uses TRBV30 and TRBJ2-5, with TRBD2 as a possible D gene (5 bases). Trimming took off 4 bases at V and 5 bases at J, with 11 bases between the two ends. The germline V gene has CDR1 GTSNPN and CDR2 SVGIG (reference sequence). This CDR3 contains 12 residues. The CDR3 reads CAWTRTAETQYF. The CDR3 DNA sequence: TGTGCCTGGACCAGGACTGCCGAGACCCAGTACTTC.

The table lists this clonotype with a count of one. A much larger clone differs from this one at a single base, so this may be a read error. The chain uses TRBV7-2 and TRBJ2-7; a weak D match, TRBD1 (6 bases). The CDR3 has 15 amino acids. V was pared by 2 bases and J by 1 base, with 12 bases between. Per germline, CDR1 SGHTA and CDR2 FQGNSA. CDR3 sequence reads: CASSLSWDTSYEQYF. As DNA, the CDR3 is TGTGCCAGCAGCTTATCGTGGGACACATCCTACGAGCAGTACTTC.

This clonotype has a handful of counts. The genes are TRBV5-4 and TRBJ1-4, with D uncertain. The germline V and J ends were trimmed by 1 base and 8 bases, with 6 bases remaining between them. Germline values: CDR1 SGHNT, CDR2 YYREEE (reference sequence). CDR3 size: 12 residues. CDR3 region: CASSLLGEKLFF. DNA for the CDR3: TGTGCCAGCAGCTTGCTGGGGGAAAAACTGTTTTTT.

CDR3 sequence reads: CASSPLNRGHGYTF. In DNA, the CDR3 is TGTGCCAGCAGCCCCCTTAATCGAGGGCACGGCTACACCTTC. The J gene is TRBJ1-2, the V gene TRBV7-3; D remains ambiguous. Germline values: CDR1 SGHTA, CDR2 FQGTGA. The CDR3 is made up of 14 amino acids. V lost 5 bases and J lost 8, with 18 bases in between.

This clonotype has ten or more counts. V is TRBV5-1 and J is TRBJ1-1; possibly TRBD1 for D (5 bases). The CDR3 contains 16 residues. CDR1 and CDR2 from the germline V gene are SGHRS and YFSETQ. The V end was cut by 0 bases, the J end by 2 bases, with 14 bases between. The CDR3: CASSLDGRAGNTEAFF. The CDR3 DNA follows: TGCGCCAGCAGCTTGGATGGCAGGGCGGGAAACACTGAAGCTTTCTTT.

This clonotype was counted ten times or more. This chain links TRBV6-2 or TRBV6-3 with TRBJ2-2; 7 bases match TRBD2. The CDR3 extends over 15 amino acids. CDR1 is MNHEY, CDR2 SVGEGT, per germline. The J segment lost 5 bases and the V segment lost 7 bases, leaving 10 bases of the junction unmatched. CDR3 nucleotide sequence: TGTGCCAGCACGCGGGAGCGGGTTCGGACCGGGGAGCTGTTTTTT. This encodes CASTRERVRTGELFF.

There are many counts of this clonotype. The chain uses TRBV6-5 and TRBJ2-1; TRBD2 aligns across 7 bases. J gave up 1 base and V 1 base, and 7 bases lay outside the gene matches. Looked up from germline, CDR1 is MNHEY and CDR2 is SVGAGI. The CDR3 consists of 17 residues. This CDR3 is CASSYYLGGGSYNEQFF. In nucleotides, the CDR3 is TGTGCCAGCAGTTACTATCTGGGCGGGGGTTCCTACAATGAGCAGTTCTTC.

This clonotype was counted at least ten times. The genes are TRBV2 and TRBJ2-3; 12 nucleotides align to TRBD2. The CDR3 extends over 14 amino acids. The V segment lost 6 bases and the J segment 14 bases; nucleotides outside the gene matches: 12. From germline, CDR1 is SNHLY and CDR2 FYNNEI. For the CDR3, the DNA is TGTGCCAGCAGCGGTCTGACTAGCGGGGGCCCGGGGTATTTT. As protein: CASSGLTSGGPGYF.

Only a few counts were recorded for this clonotype. V is TRBV6-2 or TRBV6-3 and J is TRBJ2-7; D is possibly TRBD2 (6 bases). The germline CDR1 and CDR2 sequences are MNHEY and SVGEGT. The CDR3 length is 18 residues. V shed 0 bases and J shed 0 bases, with 18 bases lying between them. The CDR3 region is CASSYSTYSTAGSYEQYF. In DNA, the CDR3 is TGTGCCAGCAGTTACTCGACTTACTCAACAGCGGGCTCCTACGAGCAGTACTTC.

This clonotype appeared many times. The chain uses TRBV7-2 and TRBJ1-6, with D perhaps matching TRBD1 (5 bases). Per germline, CDR1 SGHTA and CDR2 FQGNSA. V was pared by 5 bases and J by 7 bases, with 9 bases between. The CDR3 has 13 amino acids. CDR3 amino acids: CASSGQQNSPLHF. The CDR3 bases are TGTGCCAGCAGCGGACAACAAAATTCACCCCTCCACTTT.

This clonotype appeared many times. The rearrangement links TRBV6-5 to TRBJ1-5, with TRBD1 matching 8 bases. This CDR3 region has 14 residues. Germline loops: CDR1 MNHEY, CDR2 SVGAGI. Trimming cost V 7 bases and J 6 bases; bases outside gene matches: 8. The CDR3 sequence: CASTTGEEVQPQHF. The CDR3 DNA follows: TGTGCCAGCACGACAGGGGAGGAGGTTCAGCCCCAGCATTTT.

This clonotype has a handful of counts. V gene TRBV6-6 combines with J gene TRBJ1-1; D gene uncertain. Trimming cost V 7 bases and J 4 bases, with 13 bases left between them. The V gene's germline CDR1 is MNHNY and CDR2 SVGAGI (reference sequence). This CDR3 contains 13 residues. The CDR3 spells CASTSVAATEAFF. CDR3 nucleotide sequence: TGTGCCAGCACTTCGGTCGCCGCCACTGAAGCTTTCTTT.

The chain employs TRBV12-3 or TRBV12-4 and TRBJ2-6; D is unresolved. The V and J ends lost 6 bases and 2 bases respectively, with 11 bases between them. The CDR3 totals 15 residues. CDR3 sequence: CASSRAGPGANVLTF. The CDR3, as DNA: TGTGCCAGCAGCCGGGCCGGGCCTGGGGCCAACGTCCTGACTTTC.

This clonotype was seen repeatedly, ten times or more. The chain recombines TRBV29-1 with TRBJ1-2; 8 bases map to TRBD1. There are 12 residues in the CDR3. Per the germline V gene, CDR1 is SQVTM and CDR2 is ANQGSEA. V gave up 5 bases and J gave up 7 bases; unmatched junction bases: 6. In DNA, the CDR3 is TGCAGCGTTCAGCCAGGGGGCCGTGGCTACACCTTC. This gives the protein CSVQPGGRGYTF. The full variable domain, in which reference TRBV29-1 and TRBJ1-2 provide the parts outside the CDR3, is SAVISQKPSRDICQRGTSLTIQCQVDSQVTMMFWYRQQPGQSLTLIATANQGSEATYESGFVIDKFPISRPNLTFSTLTVSNMSPEDSSIYLCSVQPGGRGYTFGSGTRLTVV.

On this clonotype: This may stem from a read error, because a much larger clone lies one nucleotide away. V gene TRBV5-1 combines with J gene TRBJ2-3, with D perhaps matching TRBD1 (5 bases). This CDR3 is 13 amino acids long. V was pared by 2 bases and J by 9 bases, with 13 bases between. The germline V gene has CDR1 SGHRS and CDR2 YFSETQ. CDR3 amino acids: CASSFEGEETQYF. The CDR3 bases are TGCGCCAGCAGCTTCGAAGGGGAAGAAACGCAGTATTTT.

Ten or more counts support this clonotype. This chain joins TRBV4-1 and TRBJ2-3; no clear D. Per germline, CDR1 MGHRA and CDR2 YSYEKL. V lost 4 bases and J lost 6, with 8 bases in between. There are 12 residues in the CDR3. The CDR3 loop reads CASSRLGDTQYF. Here the CDR3 DNA reads TGCGCCAGCAGCCGCCTAGGGGATACGCAGTATTTT.